The text below deals with one T cell receptor beta chain. As yet, its antigen is unknown. Germline V gene data show CDR1 as WSHSY and CDR2 as SAAADI. V lost 3 bases and J lost 6, with 11 bases in between. The length of the CDR3 is 13 residues. The use of genomic DNA as template underpinned the TCR beta VDJ and CDR3 profiling. MiXCR, run by TCRdb on the reads, gives a single entry per CDR3 protein. The sample has approximately 80,000 distinct CDR3 sequences, about three quarters seen once. The sample is drawn from a study of CD8+CD57+ T cells in acquired aplastic anemia. Looking at the study overall: Quantities of DNA derived from sorted CD4+ and CD8+ cells averaged roughly 3 ug. Study-wide results and caveats: About 30 was the count of CD8+ CDR3 sequences that patients shared with controls. CD8+ Simpson's diversity in patients was not significantly different from that in controls.

Patients chosen for sequencing had shown CD8+CD57+ cell expansion by flow cytometry. There was no therapy given to any patient before the blood sampling took place. V and J are TRBV10-2 and TRBJ1-1, with D hard to call. The sequenced material came from sorted CD4+, CD8+, or CD8+CD57+ T cells (not recorded which) from PBMCs. This receptor was obtained from a human donor with aplastic anemia. CDR3 nucleotides: TGCGCCAGCAGTGAAAGTAATGGTGCTGAAGCTTTCTTT. Its translation is CASSESNGAEAFF.